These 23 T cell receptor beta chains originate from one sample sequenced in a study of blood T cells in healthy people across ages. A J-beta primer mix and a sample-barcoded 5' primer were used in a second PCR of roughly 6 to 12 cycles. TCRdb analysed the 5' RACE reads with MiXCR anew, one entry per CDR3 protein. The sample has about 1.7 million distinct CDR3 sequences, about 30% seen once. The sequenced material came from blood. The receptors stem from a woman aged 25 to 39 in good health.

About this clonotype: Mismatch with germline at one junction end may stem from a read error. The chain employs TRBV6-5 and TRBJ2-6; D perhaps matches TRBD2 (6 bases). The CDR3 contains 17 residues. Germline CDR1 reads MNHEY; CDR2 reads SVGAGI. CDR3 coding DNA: TGTGCCAGCAGTTACGCGGCGGGACCCTCTGGGGCCAACGTCCCGACTTTC. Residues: CASSYAAGPSGANVPTF.

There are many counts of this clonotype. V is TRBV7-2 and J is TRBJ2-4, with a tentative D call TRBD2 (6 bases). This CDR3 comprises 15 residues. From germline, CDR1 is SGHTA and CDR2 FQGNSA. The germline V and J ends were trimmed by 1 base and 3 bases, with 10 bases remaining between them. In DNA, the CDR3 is TGTGCCAGCAGCTTAGTTTGGCGGGGCAAAAACATTCAGTACTTC. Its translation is CASSLVWRGKNIQYF.

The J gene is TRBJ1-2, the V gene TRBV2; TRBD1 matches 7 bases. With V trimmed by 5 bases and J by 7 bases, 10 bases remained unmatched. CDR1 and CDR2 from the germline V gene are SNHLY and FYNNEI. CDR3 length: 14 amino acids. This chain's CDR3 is CASSYRGPIGGYTF. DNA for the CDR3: TGTGCCAGCAGTTATAGGGGGCCTATTGGTGGCTACACCTTC.

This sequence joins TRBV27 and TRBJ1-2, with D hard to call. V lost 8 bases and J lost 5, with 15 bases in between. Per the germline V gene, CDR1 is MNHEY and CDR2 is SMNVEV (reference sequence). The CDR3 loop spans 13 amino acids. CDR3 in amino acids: CASGPDLAYGYTF. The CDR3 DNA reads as TGTGCCAGCGGACCAGACCTTGCATATGGCTACACCTTC.

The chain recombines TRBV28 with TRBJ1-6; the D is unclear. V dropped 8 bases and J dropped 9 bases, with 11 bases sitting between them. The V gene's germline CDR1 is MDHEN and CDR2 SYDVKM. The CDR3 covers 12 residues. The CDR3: CASGVRSSPLHF. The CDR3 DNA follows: TGTGCCAGCGGGGTTAGGAGTTCACCCCTCCACTTT.

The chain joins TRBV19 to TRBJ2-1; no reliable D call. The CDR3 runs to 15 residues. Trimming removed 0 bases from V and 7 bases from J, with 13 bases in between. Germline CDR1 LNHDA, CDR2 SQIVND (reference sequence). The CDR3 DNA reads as TGTGCCAGTAGTATAGATCGCCCGATGCGAAATGAGCAGTTCTTC. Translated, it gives CASSIDRPMRNEQFF.

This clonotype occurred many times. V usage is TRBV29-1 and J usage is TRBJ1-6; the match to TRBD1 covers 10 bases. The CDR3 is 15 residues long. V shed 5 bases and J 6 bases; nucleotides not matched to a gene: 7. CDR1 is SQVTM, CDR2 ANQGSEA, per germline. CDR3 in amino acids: CSVPGTGAGNSPLHF. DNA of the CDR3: TGCAGCGTTCCCGGGACAGGGGCTGGTAATTCACCCCTCCACTTT.

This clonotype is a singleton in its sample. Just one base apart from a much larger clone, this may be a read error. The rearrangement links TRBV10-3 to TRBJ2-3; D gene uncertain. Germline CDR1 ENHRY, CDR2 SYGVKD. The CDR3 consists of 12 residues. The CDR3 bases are TGTACCATCAGTGAGCAGACAGATACGCAGTATTTT. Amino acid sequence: CTISEQTDTQYF.

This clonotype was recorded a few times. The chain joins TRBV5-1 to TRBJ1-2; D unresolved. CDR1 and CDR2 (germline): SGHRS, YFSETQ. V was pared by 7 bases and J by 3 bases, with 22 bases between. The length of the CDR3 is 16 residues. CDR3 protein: CASGVGRGRIDYGYTF. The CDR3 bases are TGCGCCAGCGGGGTCGGACGAGGCCGAATAGACTATGGCTACACCTTC.

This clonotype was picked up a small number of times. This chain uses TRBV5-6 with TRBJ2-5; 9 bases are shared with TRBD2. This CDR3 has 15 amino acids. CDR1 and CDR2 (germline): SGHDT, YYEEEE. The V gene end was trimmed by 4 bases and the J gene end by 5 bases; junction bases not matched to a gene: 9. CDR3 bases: TGTGCCAGCAGCAGGCTAGCGGGGAAGGAGGAGACCCAGTACTTC. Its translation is CASSRLAGKEETQYF.

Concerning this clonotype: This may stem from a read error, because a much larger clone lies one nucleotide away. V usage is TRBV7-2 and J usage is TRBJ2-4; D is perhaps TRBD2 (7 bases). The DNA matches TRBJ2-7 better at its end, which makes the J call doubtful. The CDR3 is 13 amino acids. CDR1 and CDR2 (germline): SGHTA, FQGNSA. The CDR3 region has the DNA TGTGCCAACAGCCTCGGGGGGCCGTTCGAGCAGTACTTC. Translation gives CANSLGGPFEQYF.

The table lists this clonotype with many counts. The CDR3 loop reads CASSRMGGYTF. For the CDR3, the DNA is TGTGCCAGCAGCAGGATGGGGGGCTACACCTTC. The rearrangement joins TRBV12-3 or TRBV12-4 to TRBJ1-2; D uncertain. The V end lost 6 bases, the J end lost 8 bases, and 10 bases lay between the germline ends. The CDR3 has 11 residues.

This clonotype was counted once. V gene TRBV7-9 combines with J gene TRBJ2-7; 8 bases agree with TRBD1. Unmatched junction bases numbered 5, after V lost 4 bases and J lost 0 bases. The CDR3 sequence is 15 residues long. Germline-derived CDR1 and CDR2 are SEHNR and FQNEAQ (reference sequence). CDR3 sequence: CASSSEDRDSYEQYF. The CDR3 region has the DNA TGTGCCAGCAGCTCCGAGGACAGGGACTCCTACGAGCAGTACTTC.

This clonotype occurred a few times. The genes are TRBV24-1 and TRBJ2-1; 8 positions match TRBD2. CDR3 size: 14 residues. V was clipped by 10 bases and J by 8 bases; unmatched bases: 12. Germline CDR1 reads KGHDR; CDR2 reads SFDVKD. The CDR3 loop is CATTPGTSPDEQFF. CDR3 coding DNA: TGTGCCACAACACCCGGGACTAGTCCCGATGAGCAGTTCTTC.

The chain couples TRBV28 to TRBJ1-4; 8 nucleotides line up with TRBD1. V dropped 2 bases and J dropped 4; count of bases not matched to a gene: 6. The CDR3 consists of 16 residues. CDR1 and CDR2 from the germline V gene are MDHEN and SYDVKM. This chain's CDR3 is CASSLVQDRVNEKLFF. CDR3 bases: TGTGCCAGCAGTTTAGTCCAGGACAGGGTTAATGAAAAACTGTTTTTT.

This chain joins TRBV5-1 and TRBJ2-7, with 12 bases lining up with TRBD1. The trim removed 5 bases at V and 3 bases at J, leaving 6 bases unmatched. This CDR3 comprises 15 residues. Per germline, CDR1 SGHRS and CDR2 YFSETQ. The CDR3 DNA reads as TGCGCCAGCAGAGGGGACAGGGGGCGACGCTACGAGCAGTACTTC. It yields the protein CASRGDRGRRYEQYF.

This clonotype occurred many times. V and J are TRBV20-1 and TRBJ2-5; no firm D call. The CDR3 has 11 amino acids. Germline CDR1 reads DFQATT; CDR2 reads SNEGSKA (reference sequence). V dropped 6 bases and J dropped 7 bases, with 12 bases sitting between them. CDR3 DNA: TGCAGTGCCCGCTTTGGCGGGACCCAGTACTTC. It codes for CSARFGGTQYF.

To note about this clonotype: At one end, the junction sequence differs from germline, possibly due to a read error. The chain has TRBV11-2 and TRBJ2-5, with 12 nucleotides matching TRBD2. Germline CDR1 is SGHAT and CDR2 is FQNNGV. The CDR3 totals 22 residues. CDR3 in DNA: TGTGCCAGCAGCTTATTTGGGGCAGAAGGCAGGACTAGCGGGGCCCTCCAAGGGACCCAGTACTTC. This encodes CASSLFGAEGRTSGALQGTQYF.

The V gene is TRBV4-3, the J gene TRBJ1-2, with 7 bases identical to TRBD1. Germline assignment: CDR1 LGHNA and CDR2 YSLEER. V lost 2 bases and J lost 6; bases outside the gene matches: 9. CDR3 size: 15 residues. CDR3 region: CASSQTLGGRDGYTF. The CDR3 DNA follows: TGCGCCAGCAGCCAAACCCTAGGGGGCAGGGATGGCTACACCTTC.

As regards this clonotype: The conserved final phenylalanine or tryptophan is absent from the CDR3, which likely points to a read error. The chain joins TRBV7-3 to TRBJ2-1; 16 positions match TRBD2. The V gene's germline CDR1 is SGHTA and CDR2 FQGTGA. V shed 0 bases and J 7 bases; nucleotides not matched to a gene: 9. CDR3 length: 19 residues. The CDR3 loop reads CASSLTGLAGGPSINEQFS. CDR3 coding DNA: TGTGCCAGCAGCTTAACGGGACTAGCGGGGGGGCCGAGTATTAATGAGCAGTTCTCC.

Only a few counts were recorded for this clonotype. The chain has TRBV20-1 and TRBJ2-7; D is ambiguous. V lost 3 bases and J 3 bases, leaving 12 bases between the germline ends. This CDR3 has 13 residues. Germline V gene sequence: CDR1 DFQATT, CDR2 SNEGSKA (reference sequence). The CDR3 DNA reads TGCAGTGCTAGGGGAAGGGCGGACTACGAGCAGTACTTC. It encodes CSARGRADYEQYF.

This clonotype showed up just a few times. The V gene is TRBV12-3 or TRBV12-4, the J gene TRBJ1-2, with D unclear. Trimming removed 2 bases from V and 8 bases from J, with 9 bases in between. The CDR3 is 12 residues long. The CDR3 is CASSLIGSGYTF. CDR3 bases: TGTGCCAGCAGTTTAATCGGGTCAGGCTACACCTTC.

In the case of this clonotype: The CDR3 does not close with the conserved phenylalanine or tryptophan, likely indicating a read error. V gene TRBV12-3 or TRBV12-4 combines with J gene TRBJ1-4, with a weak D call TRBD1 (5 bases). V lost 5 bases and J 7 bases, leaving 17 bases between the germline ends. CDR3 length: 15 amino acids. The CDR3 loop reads CASSPAWGLSEKLFS. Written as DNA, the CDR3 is TGTGCCAGCAGTCCTGCCTGGGGACTTAGTGAAAAACTGTTTTCT.